The clone carrying this T cell receptor (beta chain) was counted a few times. TCRdb redid the calling of the 5' RACE reads with MiXCR, one entry per CDR3 protein. The sample lists 250,000 to 300,000 distinct CDR3 sequences, about a sixth seen once, with 23% in the top ten. These data come from a study of T-cell memory formation after mild COVID-19. Sample: PBMCs or a T cell subset sorted from them (not recorded which). The TCR was taken from a man aged 18 to 30 who had mild COVID-19 (a few samples of this study predate the infection). Cell type and time point are not known.

The CDR3 coding sequence is TGTGCCAGCAGCTTGGGATTCCAGAACTACAATGAGCAGTTCTTC. This translates into CASSLGFQNYNEQFF. This chain connects TRBV11-3 to TRBJ2-1; D remains unclear. V lost 3 bases and J 3 bases, leaving 12 bases between the germline ends. This CDR3 has 15 amino acids. Germline-derived CDR1 and CDR2 are SGHNT and YENEEA.